This is a list of T cell receptor beta chains from one sample in a study of shared clonotypes between healthy human individuals. The table came from immunoSEQ multiplex PCR; TCRdb's copy has only in-frame clones and leaves some out. The sample includes hundreds of thousands of clones, approximately 96% seen only once; the top ten take 0.32%. The sequenced sample was memory CD8+ T cells sorted from blood. The receptors shown here come from a man aged 25 to 40 in good health. Each CDR3 is given with its conserved first and last residue. The D gene is left open where the match is weak. Size is stated for part of the rows, as once, few or many counts, or as a class when the clone is expanded.

TRBV5-6	15	TRBJ2-2	TRBD2	-	TGTGCCAGCAGCGCAACTAGCGGGAGGGCCGGGGAGCTGTTTTTT	CASSATSGRAGELFF
TRBV18	18	TRBJ2-7	TRBD2	-	TGTGCCAGCTCACCAAGTGCGTCTAGCGGGGTGCGCGTCTACGAGCAGTACTTC	CASSPSASSGVRVYEQYF
TRBV28	16	TRBJ2-5	TRBD2	-	TGTGCCAGCCTCGTAGCGGGAGGGCCCTCGCGAGAGACCCAGTACTTC	CASLVAGGPSRETQYF
TRBV7-2	11	TRBJ2-5	-	once	TGTGCCAGCAGCCAAGGGGTTGCCCAGTACTTC	CASSQGVAQYF
TRBV28	17	TRBJ2-2	TRBD2	-	TGTGCCAGCAGCACCGAACGACTAGCGGGCGGGACCGGGGAGCTGTTTTTT	CASSTERLAGGTGELFF
TRBV9	13	TRBJ1-1	-	-	TGTGCCAGCAGCGTAGAGTCGGGGACTGAAGCTTTCTTT	CASSVESGTEAFF
TRBV28	14	TRBJ1-3	-	-	TGTGCCAGCAGTCCCGGGATTTATGGAAACACCATATATTTT	CASSPGIYGNTIYF
TRBV14	14	TRBJ2-2	-	-	TGTGCCAGCAGCCACAGACACCACACCGGGGAGCTGTTTTTT	CASSHRHHTGELFF
TRBV20-1	11	TRBJ1-2	-	-	TGCAGTGCTAGGACAGGATATGGCTACACCTTC	CSARTGYGYTF
TRBV9	18	TRBJ2-5	TRBD1	once	TGTGCCAGCAGCGTTGGCCCTACGGGGACAGGGGGCCAAGAGACCCAGTACTTC	CASSVGPTGTGGQETQYF
TRBV28	13	TRBJ1-2	-	-	TGTGCCAGCAGTCCAGGGTATTTTTATGGCTACACCTTC	CASSPGYFYGYTF
TRBV7-8	17	TRBJ1-2	-	-	TGTGCCAGCAGCCCCGTCCCGGGACGGATCGCTAACTATGGCTACACCTTC	CASSPVPGRIANYGYTF
TRBV5-8	16	TRBJ2-3	TRBD2	-	TGTGCCAGCAGCTTAGGCCGCGGGAGGGCCCAAGATACGCAGTATTTT	CASSLGRGRAQDTQYF
TRBV19	14	TRBJ1-5	-	-	TGTGCCAGTAGTATAGGCAGAAAATATCAGCCCCAGCATTTT	CASSIGRKYQPQHF
TRBV6-1	14	TRBJ2-7	TRBD2	few	TGTGCCAGCTTGGGGGAGGGTGGGGCCTACGAGCAGTACTTC	CASLGEGGAYEQYF
TRBV5-4	15	TRBJ2-1	TRBD2	-	TGTGCCAGCAGCTTTACGGGACTAGCGGACAATGAGCAGTTCTTC	CASSFTGLADNEQFF
TRBV7-9	15	TRBJ2-5	TRBD2	-	TGTGCCAGCAGCTCAAGCGGGAGGGCCAAAGAGACCCAGTACTTC	CASSSSGRAKETQYF
TRBV30	14	TRBJ2-1	TRBD1	once	TGTGCCTGGAGTGTTGGGACAGGGGACAATGAGCAGTTCTTC	CAWSVGTGDNEQFF
TRBV4-1	16	TRBJ2-2	TRBD2	-	TGCGCCAGCAGCCTTAGCGGGAGCGCGAACACCGGGGAGCTGTTTTTT	CASSLSGSANTGELFF
TRBV4-1	15	TRBJ2-1	TRBD2	-	TGCGCCAGCAGCCAGGCCGGGACTAGCCGTAATGAGCAGTTCTTC	CASSQAGTSRNEQFF
TRBV5-1	14	TRBJ2-3	TRBD2	-	TGCGCCAGCAGATCTAGCGGGACCACAGATACGCAGTATTTT	CASRSSGTTDTQYF
TRBV28	18	TRBJ2-2	TRBD2	-	TGTGCCAGCAGTACTCGACTAGCGGGAAGCCCGAACACCGGGGAGCTGTTTTTT	CASSTRLAGSPNTGELFF
TRBV10-1	14	TRBJ2-2	-	-	TGCGCCAGCAGTGAGGGGACATACACCGGGGAGCTGTTTTTT	CASSEGTYTGELFF
TRBV18	16	TRBJ1-1	-	-	TGTGCCAGCTCACTTATCTCGGGGCCGCTGAACACTGAAGCTTTCTTT	CASSLISGPLNTEAFF
TRBV5-6	14	TRBJ2-1	-	-	TGTGCCAGCAGCCCGACACACAGGCCTGGTGAGCAGTTCTTC	CASSPTHRPGEQFF
TRBV5-4	14	TRBJ1-1	-	-	TGTGCCAGCAGCTTCCAGGGGCTGAACACTGAAGCTTTCTTT	CASSFQGLNTEAFF
TRBV19	14	TRBJ2-7	TRBD1	-	TGTGCCAGTAGTCGGACAGGGGGCATCTACGAGCAGTACTTC	CASSRTGGIYEQYF
TRBV10-3	14	TRBJ2-1	-	-	TGTGCCATCAGGGTACTACAGGGCGGCGATGAGCAGTTCTTC	CAIRVLQGGDEQFF
TRBV7-2	16	TRBJ2-1	-	-	TGTGCCAGCAGCTTAGAACTCGGCCTTTCCTACAATGAGCAGTTCTTC	CASSLELGLSYNEQFF
TRBV5-5	14	TRBJ2-2	-	-	TGTGCCAGCAGCCCCTGGACAGACACCGGGGAGCTGTTTTTT	CASSPWTDTGELFF
TRBV7-3	15	TRBJ2-3	TRBD1	-	TGTGCCAGCAGCTACGGACAGGGGTTCACAGATACGCAGTATTTT	CASSYGQGFTDTQYF
TRBV18	12	TRBJ2-7	-	-	TGTGCCAGCTCACCAGGGGGCTACGAGCAGTACTTC	CASSPGGYEQYF
TRBV15	16	TRBJ1-5	-	-	TGTGCCACCAGCAGAGATCGAGGGCAAAGCAATCAGCCCCAGCATTTT	CATSRDRGQSNQPQHF
TRBV28	15	TRBJ2-7	TRBD2	-	TGTGCCAGCAGTTTAAATCCTAGCGGGATTTACGAGCAGTACTTC	CASSLNPSGIYEQYF
TRBV28	13	TRBJ1-1	-	-	TGTGCCAGCAGCCCAGGGGAGGACACTGAAGCTTTCTTT	CASSPGEDTEAFF
TRBV27	14	TRBJ1-2	-	-	TGTGCCAGCAGTTCCCGACAGACCCACTATGGCTACACCTTC	CASSSRQTHYGYTF
TRBV6-1	19	TRBJ2-5	TRBD2	-	TGTGCCAGCAGTGACTTCGGGGTTTGGATAGCGGGAGGGCTGGAGACCCAGTACTTC	CASSDFGVWIAGGLETQYF
TRBV28	12	TRBJ1-4	-	-	TGTGCCAGCAGTTTACAGTTTGAAAAACTGTTTTTT	CASSLQFEKLFF
TRBV28	16	TRBJ2-2	TRBD1	-	TGTGCCAGCAGTCCGCGGACAGGATCGAACACCGGGGAGCTGTTTTTT	CASSPRTGSNTGELFF
TRBV7-2	16	TRBJ1-1	TRBD1	-	TGTGCCAGCAGCTTCCGGACAGGGGGCGCGGGTACTGAAGCTTTCTTT	CASSFRTGGAGTEAFF
TRBV5-1	14	TRBJ1-1	-	-	TGCGCCAGCAGCTTGGTGGTGGTCTACACTGAAGCTTTCTTT	CASSLVVVYTEAFF
TRBV15	15	TRBJ1-2	-	-	TGTGCCACCAGCAGAGAAAGGACGGAGAACTATGGCTACACCTTC	CATSRERTENYGYTF
TRBV10-3	12	TRBJ1-1	TRBD1	-	TGTGCCATAGGACAGGCGAACACTGAAGCTTTCTTT	CAIGQANTEAFF
TRBV19	15	TRBJ1-2	TRBD1	-	TGTGCCAGTAGTATCTTCCGGGACAGGGATCGTGGCTACACCTTC	CASSIFRDRDRGYTF
TRBV5-1	16	TRBJ2-7	-	-	TGCGCCAGCACCCCCTGGGACCCGGGAGTGTCCGACGAGCAGTACTTC	CASTPWDPGVSDEQYF
TRBV7-9	16	TRBJ2-2	TRBD2	-	TGTGCCAGCAGCCCGCCCGGGGGGGAGGGCACCGGGGAGCTGTTTTTT	CASSPPGGEGTGELFF
TRBV28	13	TRBJ2-7	TRBD2	-	TGTGCCAGTGACGCTAGCGGGAGAAACGAGCAGTACTTC	CASDASGRNEQYF
TRBV6-6	14	TRBJ1-4	-	few	TGTGCCAGCAGTATGTGGAGAACTAATGAAAAACTGTTTTTT	CASSMWRTNEKLFF
TRBV28	14	TRBJ1-2	-	-	TGTGCCAGCAGCCCCGACGGAATGAACTATGGCTACACCTTC	CASSPDGMNYGYTF
TRBV4-1	17	TRBJ2-2	TRBD2	-	TGCGCCAGCAGCCCCTACGGGGGAACTAGCGGGATTGGGGAGCTGTTTTTT	CASSPYGGTSGIGELFF
TRBV29-1	14	TRBJ2-5	-	-	TGCAGCGTCTGGGGTAGCAGATCGCAAGAGACCCAGTACTTC	CSVWGSRSQETQYF
TRBV28	16	TRBJ2-5	TRBD2	-	TGTGCCAGCAGTTTTCTCACTAGCGGGAGCCAAGAGACCCAGTACTTC	CASSFLTSGSQETQYF
TRBV28	12	TRBJ2-4	-	-	TGTGCCAGCAGTTTACAGGGGGGCATTCAGTACTTC	CASSLQGGIQYF
TRBV28	11	TRBJ2-1	-	few	TGTGCCAGCAGTTCCTACAATGAGCAGTTCTTC	CASSSYNEQFF
TRBV10-1	16	TRBJ2-3	TRBD2	-	TGCGCCAGCAGTAAAACCGGGACTAGCGGGAGACATACGCAGTATTTT	CASSKTGTSGRHTQYF
TRBV10-3	14	TRBJ2-1	TRBD2	once	TGTGCCATGACAAAGAACGGCGGGAGCGATGAGCAGTTCTTC	CAMTKNGGSDEQFF
TRBV5-1	15	TRBJ1-1	-	-	TGCGCCAGCAGCTTCCCGCGGGGGACGAACACTGAAGCTTTCTTT	CASSFPRGTNTEAFF
TRBV6-5	13	TRBJ1-1	-	-	TGTGCCAGCAGTTACAAGAAAAACACTGAAGCTTTCTTT	CASSYKKNTEAFF
TRBV6-4	13	TRBJ1-5	-	-	TGTGCCAGCAGTGACAGTAGCAATCAGCCCCAGCATTTT	CASSDSSNQPQHF
TRBV19	17	TRBJ1-5	TRBD1	-	TGTGCCAGTAGTATAGTCCGAGACGTGACAGGGGGGCAGCCCCAGCATTTT	CASSIVRDVTGGQPQHF